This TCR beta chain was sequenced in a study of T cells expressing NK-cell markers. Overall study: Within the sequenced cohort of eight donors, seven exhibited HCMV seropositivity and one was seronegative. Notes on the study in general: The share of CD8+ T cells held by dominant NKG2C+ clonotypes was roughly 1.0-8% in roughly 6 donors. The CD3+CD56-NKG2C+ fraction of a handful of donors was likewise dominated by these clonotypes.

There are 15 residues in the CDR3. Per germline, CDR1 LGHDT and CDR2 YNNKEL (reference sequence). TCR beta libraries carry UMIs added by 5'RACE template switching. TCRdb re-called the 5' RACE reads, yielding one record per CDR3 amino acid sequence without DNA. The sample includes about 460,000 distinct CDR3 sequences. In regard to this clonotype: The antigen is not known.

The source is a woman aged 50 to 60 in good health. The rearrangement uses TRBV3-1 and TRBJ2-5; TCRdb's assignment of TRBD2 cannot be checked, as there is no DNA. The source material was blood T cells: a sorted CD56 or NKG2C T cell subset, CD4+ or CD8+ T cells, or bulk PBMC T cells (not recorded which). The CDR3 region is CASSQVGRTAGTQYF.